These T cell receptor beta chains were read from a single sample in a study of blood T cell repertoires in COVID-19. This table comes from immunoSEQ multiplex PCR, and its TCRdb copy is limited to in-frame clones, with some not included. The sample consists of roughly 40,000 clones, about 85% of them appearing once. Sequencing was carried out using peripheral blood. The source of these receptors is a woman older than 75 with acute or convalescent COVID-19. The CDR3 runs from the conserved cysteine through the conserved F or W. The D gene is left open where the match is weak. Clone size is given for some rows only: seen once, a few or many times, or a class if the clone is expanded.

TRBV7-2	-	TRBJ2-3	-	CASRTGRWDTQYF	TGTGCCAGCAGAACGGGGAGGTGGGATACGCAGTATTTT
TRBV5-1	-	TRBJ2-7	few	CASSLGEYYEQYF	TGCGCCAGCAGCTTGGGAGAGTACTACGAGCAGTACTTC
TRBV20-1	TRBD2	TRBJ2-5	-	CSPRERETQYF	TGCAGTCCGCGGGAGAGAGAGACCCAGTACTTC
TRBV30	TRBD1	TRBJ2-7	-	CAWSVQGTGGREQYF	TGTGCCTGGAGTGTACAAGGGACAGGGGGCCGGGAGCAGTACTTC
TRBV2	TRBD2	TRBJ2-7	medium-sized	CASRGGDRGGSYEQYF	TGTGCCAGCAGGGGGGGGGACCGGGGGGGCTCCTACGAGCAGTACTTC
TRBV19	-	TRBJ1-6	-	CASREGALLLF	TGTGCCAGTAGGGAAGGAGCGCTCCTACTCTTT
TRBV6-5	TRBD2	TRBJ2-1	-	CASSWGLAFNEQFF	TGTGCCAGCAGTTGGGGACTAGCTTTCAATGAGCAGTTCTTC
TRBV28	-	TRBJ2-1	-	CASSRTWGEQFF	TGTGCCAGCAGTCGGACTTGGGGTGAGCAGTTCTTC
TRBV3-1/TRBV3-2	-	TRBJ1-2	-	CASSQGVGGSYGYTF	TGTGCCAGCAGCCAAGGGGTCGGAGGAAGCTATGGCTACACCTTC
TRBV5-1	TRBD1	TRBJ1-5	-	CASSSGQGMEPQHF	TGCGCCAGCAGCTCTGGACAGGGAATGGAGCCCCAGCATTTT
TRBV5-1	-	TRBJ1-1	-	CASSLPRRGRAFF	TGCGCCAGCAGCTTGCCCAGAAGGGGCAGAGCTTTCTTT
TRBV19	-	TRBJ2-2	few	CASNLNTGELFF	TGTGCCAGTAACTTGAACACCGGGGAGCTGTTTTTT
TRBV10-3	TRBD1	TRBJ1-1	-	CAIRGGQVGTEAFF	TGTGCCATCAGGGGGGGACAGGTCGGGACTGAAGCTTTCTTT
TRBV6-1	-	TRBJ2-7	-	CASSEGWAFAGQYF	TGTGCCAGCAGTGAAGGATGGGCCTTCGCGGGGCAGTACTTC
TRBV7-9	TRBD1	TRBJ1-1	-	CASSIGDSLNTEAFF	TGTGCCAGCAGCATAGGGGACAGTTTGAACACTGAAGCTTTCTTT
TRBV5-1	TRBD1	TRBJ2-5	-	CASSVGRNRGGETQYF	TGCGCCAGCAGCGTGGGCCGAAACAGGGGCGGAGAGACCCAGTACTTC
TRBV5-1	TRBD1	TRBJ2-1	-	CASSLRPDRGDEQFF	TGCGCCAGCAGCTTGAGGCCGGACAGGGGTGATGAGCAGTTCTTC
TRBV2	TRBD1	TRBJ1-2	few	CASSVLGTGTNYGYTF	TGTGCCAGCAGTGTTCTAGGGACAGGGACTAACTATGGCTACACCTTC
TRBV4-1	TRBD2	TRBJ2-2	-	CASSQSGSPNTGELFF	TGCGCCAGCAGCCAGAGCGGGAGTCCCAACACCGGGGAGCTGTTTTTT
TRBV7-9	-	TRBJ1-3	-	CASSSLEAGENTIYF	TGTGCCAGCAGCTCCCTGGAGGCCGGTGAAAACACCATATATTTT
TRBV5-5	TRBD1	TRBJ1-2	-	CASSQWTGLDGYTF	TGTGCCAGCAGCCAATGGACAGGATTGGATGGCTACACCTTC
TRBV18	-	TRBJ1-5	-	CASSPFFSGAGNQPQHF	TGTGCCAGCTCACCATTTTTTTCAGGGGCTGGCAATCAGCCCCAGCATTTT
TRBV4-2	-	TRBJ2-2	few	CASSQEIPGHVNTGELFF	TGTGCCAGCAGCCAAGAAATACCGGGACACGTTAACACCGGGGAGCTGTTTTTT
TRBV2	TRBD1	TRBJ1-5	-	CASSPIDRGGQPQHF	TGTGCCAGCAGTCCAATCGACAGGGGCGGGCAGCCCCAGCATTTT
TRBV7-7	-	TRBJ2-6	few	CASSPGTGANVLTF	TGTGCCAGCAGCCCCGGTACCGGGGCCAACGTCCTGACTTTC
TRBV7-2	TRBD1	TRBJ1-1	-	CASSSGQRAFF	TGTGCCAGCAGCTCGGGACAGCGGGCTTTCTTT
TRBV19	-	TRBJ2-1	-	CASSIPYNEQFF	TGTGCCAGTAGTATTCCGTACAATGAGCAGTTCTTC
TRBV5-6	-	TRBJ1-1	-	CASSLSGGSTNTEAFF	TGTGCCAGCAGCTTGAGTGGCGGAAGCACGAACACTGAAGCTTTCTTT
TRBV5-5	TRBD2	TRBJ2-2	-	CASSPLSGRGTGELFF	TGTGCCAGCAGCCCCCTTAGCGGGAGGGGAACCGGGGAGCTGTTTTTT
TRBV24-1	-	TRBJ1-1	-	CASSAGEAFF	TGTGCCAGCAGCGCCGGTGAAGCTTTCTTT
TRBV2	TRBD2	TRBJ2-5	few	CASSGGRGETQYF	TGTGCCAGCAGTGGCGGGAGGGGGGAGACCCAGTACTTC
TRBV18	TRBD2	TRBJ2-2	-	CASSPPASGNTGELFF	TGTGCCAGCTCACCACCGGCTAGCGGAAACACCGGGGAGCTGTTTTTT
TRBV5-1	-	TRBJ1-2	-	CASSLSPGSGYGYTF	TGCGCCAGCAGCTTGTCTCCAGGGTCAGGCTATGGCTACACCTTC